The 32 T cell receptor beta chains below all came from one sample that was sequenced in a study of T cell responses to AZD1222 COVID-19 vaccine. TCRdb's copy holds only in-frame clones and misses some; the assay was immunoSEQ multiplex PCR. This sample has 95,000 to 150,000 clones, with around 89% found just once. This specimen was peripheral blood, taken on day 0 of AZD1222 vaccination. These receptors came from an adult in good health.

The chain combines TRBV27 with TRBJ2-7; 11 bases map to TRBD2. In germline, CDR1 is MNHEY, CDR2 SMNVEV (reference sequence). CDR3 length equals 15 residues. The trim removed 2 bases at V and 3 bases at J, leaving 3 bases unmatched. Here the CDR3 reads CASSLNSGRDYEQYF. CDR3 bases: TGTGCCAGCAGTTTAAATAGCGGGAGGGACTACGAGCAGTACTTC.

With regard to this clone: The same CDR3 arises from other DNA sequences in this sample as well. This sequence joins TRBV5-1 and TRBJ1-1; TRBD1 aligns across 8 bases. The CDR3 is 14 residues long. Germline CDR1 and CDR2: SGHRS and YFSETQ. V dropped 4 bases and J dropped 5; count of bases not matched to a gene: 7. CDR3 protein: CASSPGQGLTEAFF. The CDR3 DNA is TGCGCCAGCAGCCCTGGACAGGGTTTAACTGAAGCTTTCTTT.

The gene calls are TRBV7-3 and TRBJ2-1; D may be TRBD1 (6 bases). Germline CDR1 and CDR2: SGHTA and FQGTGA. V was trimmed by 4 bases and J by 10 bases, leaving 11 bases between them. The CDR3 contains 12 residues. In nucleotides, the CDR3 is TGTGCCAGCAGCTCCCCTACAGGGGAGCAGTTCTTC. Amino acid sequence: CASSSPTGEQFF.

This chain uses TRBV7-2 with TRBJ2-7; perhaps TRBD2 as D (6 bases). This CDR3 contains 14 residues. The germline CDR1 and CDR2 sequences are SGHTA and FQGNSA. Trimming removed 2 bases from V and 5 bases from J, with 13 bases in between. The CDR3 sequence is CASSLSPGVNEQYF. For the CDR3, the DNA is TGTGCCAGCAGCTTAAGTCCGGGGGTCAACGAGCAGTACTTC. The full variable domain, completed using reference TRBV7-2 and TRBJ2-7, is GAGVSQSPSNKVTEKGKDVELRCDPISGHTALYWYRQSLGQGLEFLIYFQGNSAPDKSGLPSDRFSAERTGGSVSTLTIQRTQQEDSAVYLCASSLSPGVNEQYFGPGTRLTVT.

CDR3 coding DNA: TGTGCCAGCTCACCAGAGAGTGGGGGGTATGGCTACACCTTC. It translates to CASSPESGGYGYTF. The genes are TRBV18 and TRBJ1-2; D perhaps matches TRBD1 (5 bases). The CDR3 consists of 14 residues. V lost 2 bases and J lost 5, with 12 bases in between. Germline values: CDR1 KGHSH, CDR2 LQKENI. Together with reference TRBV18 and TRBJ1-2, the CDR3 gives the full variable domain: NAGVMQNPRHLVRRRGQEARLRCSPMKGHSHVYWYRQLPEEGLKFMVYLQKENIIDESGMPKERFSAEFPKEGPSILRIQQVVRGDSAAYFCASSPESGGYGYTFGSGTRLTVV.

This chain joins TRBV19 and TRBJ2-2; D is undetermined. The germline V gene encodes CDR1 LNHDA and CDR2 SQIVND (reference sequence). Trimming took 2 bases from V and 6 from J, leaving 13 bases between them. The CDR3 runs to 15 residues. CDR3 nucleotide sequence: TGTGCCAGTAGTATATACGGCGTCTTACCCGGGGAGCTGTTTTTT. Translation gives CASSIYGVLPGELFF.

The chain uses TRBV6-5 and TRBJ1-1; 9 bases are a match to TRBD1. V lost 6 bases to trimming and J lost 9 bases; unmatched junction nucleotides: 8. The CDR3 sequence is 13 residues long. Germline lookup yields CDR1 MNHEY and CDR2 SVGAGI. CDR3 DNA: TGTGCCAGCAGATCAGACAGGGGGGCCAAAGCTTTCTTT. Its translation is CASRSDRGAKAFF.

This rearrangement joins TRBV24-1 to TRBJ2-1; TRBD2 agrees at 8 bases. The CDR3 is 17 amino acids. The germline gives CDR1 KGHDR, CDR2 SFDVKD. The ends lost 4 bases at V and 9 bases at J; junction bases unmatched: 16. The CDR3 sequence: CATSDIGAGAGPSEQFF. CDR3 coding DNA: TGTGCCACCAGTGACATAGGAGCGGGGGCTGGTCCTAGTGAGCAGTTCTTC.

V and J are TRBV7-8 and TRBJ1-2; 7 bases are a match to TRBD1. This CDR3 is 17 amino acids long. Trimming at V came to 5 bases and at J to 6 bases, leaving 18 bases not matched to a gene. In germline, CDR1 is SGHVS, CDR2 FQNEAQ. CDR3 coding DNA: TGTGCCAGCAGCCCTAACTGGGACAGCCTAGAGGTACATGGCTACACCTTC. This encodes CASSPNWDSLEVHGYTF. The full variable domain, rest sourced from reference TRBV7-8 and TRBJ1-2, is GAGVSQSPRYKVAKRGQDVALRCDPISGHVSLFWYQQALGQGPEFLTYFQNEAQLDKSGLPSDRFFAERPEGSVSTLKIQRTQQEDSAVYLCASSPNWDSLEVHGYTFGSGTRLTVV.

The V gene is TRBV9, the J gene TRBJ2-7, with TRBD1 matching over 7 bases. This CDR3 spans 15 amino acids. Germline V gene lookup returns CDR1 SGDLS and CDR2 YYNGEE. V shed 0 bases, J shed 1 base, and the junction held 4 bases outside the gene matches. The chain's CDR3 is CASSVEGAQSYEQYF. The CDR3, as DNA: TGTGCCAGCAGCGTAGAGGGGGCTCAATCCTACGAGCAGTACTTC.

This clone showed up just once. The chain employs TRBV2 and TRBJ2-3; D is perhaps TRBD2 (5 bases). Between the trimmed V and J ends, which lost 4 bases and 2 bases, there was a span of 13 bases. The length of the CDR3 is 15 residues. Germline V gene sequence: CDR1 SNHLY, CDR2 FYNNEI. The chain's CDR3 is CASSGRTQNTDTQYF. For the CDR3, the DNA is TGTGCCAGCAGTGGCCGGACTCAGAACACAGATACGCAGTATTTT.

The rearrangement links TRBV6-6 to TRBJ1-5; D might be TRBD1 (5 bases). Trimming removed 5 bases at V and 4 bases at J, with 9 bases between. The germline CDR1 and CDR2 sequences are MNHNY and SVGAGI (reference sequence). The CDR3 has 13 amino acids. The CDR3 DNA is TGTGCCAGCAGTCGGGACGGTAATCAGCCCCAGCATTTT. Translating it yields CASSRDGNQPQHF.

This clone was seen a handful of times. The chain combines TRBV5-4 with TRBJ1-3, with D perhaps matching TRBD1 (6 bases). V was trimmed by 7 bases and J by 2 bases, leaving 16 bases between them. The germline CDR1 and CDR2 sequences are SGHNT and YYREEE (reference sequence). This CDR3 is built from 15 residues. Here the CDR3 reads CASRAGVAAGNTIYF. The CDR3 DNA is TGTGCCAGCCGGGCAGGGGTAGCAGCTGGAAACACCATATATTTT. Drawing the rest from reference TRBV5-4 and TRBJ1-3, the complete variable domain is ETGVTQSPTHLIKTRGQQVTLRCSSQSGHNTVSWYQQALGQGPQFIFQYYREEENGRGNFPPRFSGLQFPNYSSELNVNALELDDSALYLCASRAGVAAGNTIYFGEGSWLTVV.

CDR3: CASSSPGQEDLGWPQHF. The CDR3 nucleotides read TGTGCCAGCAGTTCCCCGGGACAGGAGGATTTAGGGTGGCCCCAGCATTTT. This chain uses TRBV28 with TRBJ1-5; TRBD1 matches 8 bases. This CDR3 spans 17 amino acids. Germline CDR1 reads MDHEN; CDR2 reads SYDVKM. The V gene end was trimmed by 4 bases and the J gene end by 9 bases; junction bases not matched to a gene: 17. The full variable domain, completed using reference TRBV28 and TRBJ1-5, is DVKVTQSSRYLVKRTGEKVFLECVQDMDHENMFWYRQDPGLGLRLIYFSYDVKMKEKGDIPEGYSVSREKKERFSLILESASTNQTSMYLCASSSPGQEDLGWPQHFGDGTRLSIL.

This clone came up a few times. The J gene is TRBJ2-1, the V gene TRBV19, with 8 positions matching TRBD1. V was pared by 3 bases and J by 6 bases, with 7 bases of the junction left unmatched. The CDR3 sequence is 15 residues long. CDR1 is LNHDA and CDR2 is SQIVND in the germline V gene (reference sequence). The CDR3 sequence: CASSIGQGPANEQFF. The CDR3 nucleotides read TGTGCCAGTAGTATCGGACAGGGTCCCGCCAATGAGCAGTTCTTC.

The chain has TRBV6-2 or TRBV6-3 and TRBJ2-7, with 15 bases fitting TRBD2. V lost 5 bases and J lost 6; bases outside the gene matches: 8. The CDR3 has 16 amino acids. Looked up from germline, CDR1 is MNHEY and CDR2 is SVGEGT. CDR3 protein: CASSDPGLAGGLEQYF. CDR3 DNA: TGTGCCAGCAGTGACCCGGGACTAGCGGGGGGTCTCGAGCAGTACTTC.

In nucleotides, the CDR3 is TGTGCCAGCAGTTACAGCTCCTATAATTCACCCCTCCACTTT. Residues: CASSYSSYNSPLHF. The V and J genes are TRBV6-2 or TRBV6-3 and TRBJ1-6, with unresolved D. The CDR3 extends over 14 amino acids. V lost 2 bases and J 0 bases, leaving 2 bases between the germline ends. CDR1 and CDR2 from the germline V gene are MNHEY and SVGEGT.

The genes are TRBV28 and TRBJ2-3, with 7 bases that match TRBD1. The CDR3 extends over 16 amino acids. CDR1 is MDHEN, CDR2 SYDVKM, per germline. The V segment lost 2 bases and the J segment 4 bases; nucleotides outside the gene matches: 9. The CDR3 DNA sequence: TGTGCCAGCAGTTTAAGGACAGGAGCTGTGTCAGATACGCAGTATTTT. This encodes CASSLRTGAVSDTQYF.

J is TRBJ2-2 and V is TRBV5-1; D is possibly TRBD1 (6 bases). The CDR3 is made up of 16 amino acids. CDR1 is SGHRS and CDR2 is YFSETQ in the germline V gene. V lost 5 bases, J lost 4 bases, and 18 bases lay in between. The CDR3 coding sequence is TGCGCCAGCAGGGGGTCCTACAGGGAGACCACCGGGGAGCTGTTTTTT. Its translation: CASRGSYRETTGELFF. The full variable domain, completed using reference TRBV5-1 and TRBJ2-2, is KAGVTQTPRYLIKTRGQQVTLSCSPISGHRSVSWYQQTPGQGLQFLFEYFSETQRNKGNFPGRFSGRQFSNSRSEMNVSTLELGDSALYLCASRGSYRETTGELFFGEGSRLTVL.

The gene calls are TRBV27 and TRBJ2-3; 7 positions match TRBD1. Losses at the gene ends were 4 bases for V and 3 bases for J; bases not matched to a gene: 7. CDR1 MNHEY and CDR2 SMNVEV come from the germline V gene (reference sequence). The CDR3 sequence is 15 residues long. The CDR3 loop reads CASSSPGGATDTQYF. CDR3 bases: TGTGCCAGCAGTTCCCCAGGGGGAGCAACAGATACGCAGTATTTT.

A few counts support this clone. The CDR3 DNA reads TGCGCCAGCGAAGGGGGGAAGACCCAGTACTTC. Its translation: CASEGGKTQYF. J is TRBJ2-5 and V is TRBV5-1, with D perhaps being TRBD1 or TRBD2 (6 bases each). CDR3 size: 11 residues. Germline CDR1 SGHRS, CDR2 YFSETQ. Trimming stripped 7 bases from V and 6 bases from J, with 10 bases between.

This chain uses TRBV11-3 with TRBJ2-3, with 9 bases lining up with TRBD1. This CDR3 is 15 amino acids long. From germline, CDR1 is SGHNT and CDR2 YENEEA. The J segment lost 4 bases and the V segment lost 5 bases, leaving 7 bases of the junction unmatched. The CDR3 loop reads CASSVGQGSPDTQYF. The CDR3 nucleotides are TGTGCCAGCAGCGTGGGACAGGGCAGCCCAGATACGCAGTATTTT.

The J gene is TRBJ2-3, the V gene TRBV6-1, with D possibly matching TRBD2 (7 bases). Between the trimmed V and J ends, which lost 3 bases and 6 bases, there was a span of 19 bases. CDR1 is MNHNS and CDR2 is SASEGT in the germline V gene. The CDR3 spans 16 residues. CDR3 in amino acids: CASSDWGGEYADTQYF. The DNA for the CDR3 is TGTGCCAGCAGTGACTGGGGGGGCGAGTATGCGGATACGCAGTATTTT.

The chain joins TRBV11-2 to TRBJ1-2; 9 bases align to TRBD1. The V and J ends lost 5 bases and 4 bases, in that order; junction bases with no gene match: 5. Germline V gives CDR1 SGHAT, CDR2 FQNNGV. The CDR3 consists of 14 residues. The CDR3 is CASSPGQGPYGYTF. The CDR3 DNA follows: TGTGCCAGCAGCCCGGGACAGGGACCCTATGGCTACACCTTC.

The chain joins TRBV6-6 to TRBJ2-7; D is unclear. The CDR3 covers 14 residues. V was shortened by 6 bases and J by 0 bases, with 12 bases between the two germline ends. Germline assignment: CDR1 MNHNY and CDR2 SVGAGI (reference sequence). In DNA form, the CDR3 reads TGTGCCAGCAGAACCGGGCCGTTCTCCTACGAGCAGTACTTC. This translates into CASRTGPFSYEQYF.

This chain uses TRBV28 with TRBJ2-7; no firm D call. V was shortened by 4 bases and J by 4 bases, with 11 bases between the two germline ends. CDR3 size: 13 residues. Germline V gives CDR1 MDHEN, CDR2 SYDVKM. The CDR3 nucleotides read TGTGCCAGCAGTTCCCCCCCGATGTACGAGCAGTACTTC. It yields the protein CASSSPPMYEQYF. Combining the CDR3 with reference TRBV28 and TRBJ2-7 gives the whole variable domain DVKVTQSSRYLVKRTGEKVFLECVQDMDHENMFWYRQDPGLGLRLIYFSYDVKMKEKGDIPEGYSVSREKKERFSLILESASTNQTSMYLCASSSPPMYEQYFGPGTRLTVT.

The genes are TRBV11-2 and TRBJ2-2; D is perhaps TRBD2 (6 bases). Looked up from germline, CDR1 is SGHAT and CDR2 is FQNNGV. The CDR3 length is 14 residues. V lost 4 bases and J 4 bases, leaving 10 bases between the germline ends. The CDR3 is CASSSLGGTGELFF. In nucleotides, the CDR3 is TGTGCCAGCAGCTCCTTGGGGGGCACCGGGGAGCTGTTTTTT.

This chain uses TRBV24-1 with TRBJ1-1; D gene unclear. Between the trimmed V and J ends, which lost 5 bases and 11 bases, there was a span of 14 bases. This CDR3 has 12 residues. Per germline, CDR1 KGHDR and CDR2 SFDVKD. CDR3 DNA: TGTGCCACCAGTGGAGGAGGTCAGCCGGCTTTCTTT. Residues: CATSGGGQPAFF.

This clone occurred once. This chain joins TRBV12-3 or TRBV12-4 and TRBJ2-7; TRBD1 matches 7 bases. The CDR3 contains 13 residues. The ends lost 5 bases at V and 3 bases at J; junction bases unmatched: 4. CDR3 in amino acids: CASSRTGVYEQYF. The CDR3 region has the DNA TGTGCCAGCAGTCGGACAGGCGTCTACGAGCAGTACTTC.

This clone appeared a single time. The chain uses TRBV5-6 and TRBJ1-2, with 8 bases fitting TRBD1. The V segment lost 2 bases and the J segment 7 bases; nucleotides outside the gene matches: 4. CDR1 is SGHDT, CDR2 YYEEEE, per germline. CDR3 length: 13 amino acids. The CDR3 reads CASSFQGAGGYTF. The CDR3 bases are TGTGCCAGCAGCTTTCAGGGGGCCGGTGGCTACACCTTC. Full variable domain (remainder filled in from reference TRBV5-6 and TRBJ1-2): DAGVTQSPTHLIKTRGQQVTLRCSPKSGHDTVSWYQQALGQGPQFIFQYYEEEERQRGNFPDRFSGHQFPNYSSELNVNALLLGDSALYLCASSFQGAGGYTFGSGTRLTVV.

The chain carries TRBV6-5 and TRBJ2-1, with TRBD2 matching 8 bases. Per the germline V gene, CDR1 is MNHEY and CDR2 is SVGAGI. With V trimmed by 7 bases and J by 5 bases, 4 bases remained unmatched. The CDR3 length is 13 residues. In DNA form, the CDR3 reads TGTGCCAGCATACGGGGGGGACACAATGAGCAGTTCTTC. Translating it yields CASIRGGHNEQFF.

The count of this clone is one. This chain joins TRBV5-1 and TRBJ2-7; tentatively, D is TRBD1 (6 bases). The V end was cut by 4 bases, the J end by 0 bases, with 14 bases between. The CDR3 covers 15 residues. Germline assignment: CDR1 SGHRS and CDR2 YFSETQ. The CDR3 loop is CASSLRQDSSYEQYF. Written as DNA, the CDR3 is TGCGCCAGCAGCCTCCGACAGGATAGCTCCTACGAGCAGTACTTC.